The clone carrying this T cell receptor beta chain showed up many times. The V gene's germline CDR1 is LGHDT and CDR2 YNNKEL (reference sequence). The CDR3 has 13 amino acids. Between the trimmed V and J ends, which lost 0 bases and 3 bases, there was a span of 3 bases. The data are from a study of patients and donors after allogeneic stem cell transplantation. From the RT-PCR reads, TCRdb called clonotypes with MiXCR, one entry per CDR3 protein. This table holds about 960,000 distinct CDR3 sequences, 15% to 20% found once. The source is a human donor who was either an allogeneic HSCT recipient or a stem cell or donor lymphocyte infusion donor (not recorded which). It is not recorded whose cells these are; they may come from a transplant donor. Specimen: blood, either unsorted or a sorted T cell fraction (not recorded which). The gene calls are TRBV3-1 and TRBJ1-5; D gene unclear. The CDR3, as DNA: TGTGCCAGCAGCCAAGATCACAATCAGCCCCAGCATTTT. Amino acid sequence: CASSQDHNQPQHF.